Below, 14 T cell receptor beta chains from the same sample are listed, as sequenced in a study of siplizumab effects on memory and regulatory T cells. Sequencing was performed with immunoSEQ multiplex PCR; in TCRdb, only in-frame clones are kept and a portion is missing. The data contain about 100,000 clones, 94% of them seen just once; the ten biggest clones take up 1% to 1.5%. The sequencing sample was made of non-Treg CD4+ T cells sorted from blood. Receptors were obtained from a human donor in good health.

The chain uses TRBV6-1 and TRBJ1-2; 7 bases are a match to TRBD1. The V segment lost 3 bases and the J segment 4 bases; nucleotides outside the gene matches: 8. Looked up from germline, CDR1 is MNHNS and CDR2 is SASEGT. The CDR3 has 15 residues. In nucleotides, the CDR3 is TGTGCCAGCAGTGATTCTCTGGGACAGAGCTATGGCTACACCTTC. Translation gives CASSDSLGQSYGYTF.

This chain uses TRBV2 with TRBJ1-1; D gene uncertain. Germline V gene lookup returns CDR1 SNHLY and CDR2 FYNNEI. Trimming took off 2 bases at V and 1 base at J, with 8 bases between the two ends. The CDR3 runs 14 residues. The DNA for the CDR3 is TGTGCCAGCAGTGAAAACCCGGGGAACACTGAAGCTTTCTTT. As protein: CASSENPGNTEAFF.

This clone has only one observation. V gene TRBV30 combines with J gene TRBJ1-5; possibly TRBD1 for D (5 bases). From germline, CDR1 is GTSNPN and CDR2 SVGIG (reference sequence). Trimming left V 3 bases short and J 5 bases short, with 14 bases between. This CDR3 is 14 amino acids long. CDR3 protein: CAWSARGHHQPQHF. CDR3 bases: TGTGCCTGGAGCGCCCGGGGCCACCATCAGCCCCAGCATTTT.

J is TRBJ2-7 and V is TRBV18; D gene unclear. Between the trimmed V and J ends, which lost 0 bases and 6 bases, there was a span of 9 bases. The CDR3 covers 13 residues. CDR1 is KGHSH and CDR2 is LQKENI in the germline V gene. The CDR3 here is CASSPPVIREQYF. The CDR3 DNA reads as TGTGCCAGCTCACCACCGGTAATTCGCGAGCAGTACTTC.

This chain joins TRBV5-1 and TRBJ2-1; 8 bases map to TRBD2. The CDR3 has 12 amino acids. The germline V gene has CDR1 SGHRS and CDR2 YFSETQ. The J segment lost 10 bases and the V segment lost 5 bases, leaving 5 bases of the junction unmatched. CDR3 bases: TGCGCCAGCAGAGGGACTAGAGGAGAGCAGTTCTTC. The encoded protein is CASRGTRGEQFF.

The V gene is TRBV5-1, the J gene TRBJ1-6; no definite D call. This CDR3 is built from 12 residues. Germline loops: CDR1 SGHRS, CDR2 YFSETQ. Trimming left V 5 bases short and J 7 bases short, with 7 bases between. The CDR3 DNA follows: TGCGCCAGCAGAACCAGAAATTCACCCCTCCACTTT. Residues: CASRTRNSPLHF.

This sequence joins TRBV6-1 and TRBJ1-5; D not resolved. Between the trimmed V and J ends, which lost 2 bases and 4 bases, there was a span of 6 bases. CDR1 is MNHNS, CDR2 SASEGT, per germline. This CDR3 comprises 13 residues. The DNA for the CDR3 is TGTGCCAGCAGTGAAAGGCCGAATCAGCCCCAGCATTTT. It is translated as CASSERPNQPQHF.

CDR3 nucleotide sequence: TGTGCCAGTAGTTTGGAAGCGGGGGGCACAGATACGCAGTATTTT. Translation: CASSLEAGGTDTQYF. The chain is built from TRBV19 and TRBJ2-3, with TRBD2 matching 8 bases. This CDR3 is 15 amino acids long. The germline V gene has CDR1 LNHDA and CDR2 SQIVND (reference sequence). V lost 5 bases, J lost 1 base, and 5 bases stayed unmatched.

The chain carries TRBV2 and TRBJ1-1; D is possibly TRBD1 (6 bases). V was trimmed by 8 bases and J by 1 base, leaving 14 bases between them. This CDR3 spans 14 amino acids. Germline V lookup: CDR1 SNHLY, CDR2 FYNNEI. The CDR3 protein is CASGQTSWNTEAFF. CDR3 DNA: TGTGCCAGCGGACAGACAAGCTGGAACACTGAAGCTTTCTTT.

The chain has TRBV7-3 and TRBJ2-3, with TRBD2 as a possible D gene (6 bases). This CDR3 is 15 amino acids long. Trimming removed 5 bases from V and 4 bases from J, with 16 bases in between. CDR1 and CDR2 from the germline V gene are SGHTA and FQGTGA. CDR3 sequence reads: CASSPTGTPADTQYF. The CDR3 DNA sequence: TGTGCCAGCAGCCCTACCGGGACTCCGGCAGATACGCAGTATTTT.

CDR3 nucleotide sequence: TGTGCCAGCAGCCCAGGGACAGGGAACACTGAAGCTTTCTTT. Protein product: CASSPGTGNTEAFF. V gene TRBV9 combines with J gene TRBJ1-1; 8 bases map to TRBD1. V shed 4 bases, J shed 1 base, and the junction held 3 bases outside the gene matches. This CDR3 region has 14 residues. Germline-derived CDR1 and CDR2 are SGDLS and YYNGEE.

V usage is TRBV7-2 and J usage is TRBJ2-7; D unclear. CDR3 length: 14 residues. Germline CDR1 is SGHTA and CDR2 is FQGNSA. Trimming stripped 2 bases from V and 0 bases from J, with 8 bases between. CDR3 bases: TGTGCCAGCAGCTTAAAAGCGAGCTCCTACGAGCAGTACTTC. Encoded protein: CASSLKASSYEQYF.

The V and J genes are TRBV18 and TRBJ1-1, with a possible D match to TRBD1 (6 bases). The CDR3 runs to 13 residues. Germline CDR1 reads KGHSH; CDR2 reads LQKENI. The ends were cut back, 10 bases at V and 1 base at J, with 13 bases in the middle. In DNA, the CDR3 is TGTGCCACCCAGAGGGGGAAGAACACTGAAGCTTTCTTT. This gives the protein CATQRGKNTEAFF.

The genes are TRBV7-8 and TRBJ2-3; TRBD1 matches 8 bases. J was trimmed by 0 bases and V by 5 bases; bases with no gene match: 7. The CDR3 contains 16 residues. CDR1 SGHVS and CDR2 FQNEAQ come from the germline V gene. This CDR3 reads CASSLRGRGSTDTQYF. CDR3 nucleotides: TGTGCCAGCAGCCTCAGGGGGCGCGGGAGCACAGATACGCAGTATTTT.